The 21 T cell receptor beta chains below come from one sample, sequenced in a study of OX40 agonist ivuxolimab in advanced cancers. Some clones are missing from TCRdb's copy, which holds only in-frame ones; the method was immunoSEQ multiplex PCR. The table lists roughly 20,000 clones, more than 75% of them singletons. Specimen: CD4+ or CD8+ T cells sorted from blood, collected in a trial of the OX40 agonist ivuxolimab. These receptor sequences come from an adult with an advanced solid tumor such as melanoma, head and neck, liver or kidney cancer.

The chain carries TRBV4-1 and TRBJ2-7, with TRBD2 matching 8 bases. The ends lost 5 bases at V and 6 bases at J; junction bases unmatched: 9. In germline, CDR1 is MGHRA, CDR2 YSYEKL. This CDR3 spans 14 amino acids. The CDR3 is CASSNPGGVAEQYF. The CDR3 nucleotides read TGCGCCAGCAGCAACCCCGGGGGGGTCGCCGAGCAGTACTTC.

This rearrangement joins TRBV20-1 to TRBJ1-2; D remains unclear. The length of the CDR3 is 10 residues. Germline assignment: CDR1 DFQATT and CDR2 SNEGSKA (reference sequence). V was cut by 2 bases and J by 7 bases, with 5 bases left in between. The CDR3 here is CSARYGGYTF. The CDR3 region has the DNA TGCAGTGCTAGATATGGTGGCTACACCTTC.

This clone was seen more than once but under ten times. CDR3 bases: TGTGCCAGCAGCCCATACAGGCCCTCTGGAAACACCATATATTTT. Amino acid sequence: CASSPYRPSGNTIYF. The gene calls are TRBV7-9 and TRBJ1-3; perhaps TRBD1 as D (5 bases). Germline V gene data show CDR1 as SEHNR and CDR2 as FQNEAQ (reference sequence). The V and J ends lost 5 bases and 0 bases respectively, with 11 bases between them. The CDR3 sequence is 15 residues long.

The rearrangement uses TRBV29-1 and TRBJ2-5; TRBD2 might be the D (6 bases). Germline-derived CDR1 and CDR2 are SQVTM and ANQGSEA. The CDR3 has 16 residues. V was clipped by 3 bases and J by 3 bases, with 20 bases between them. The DNA of the CDR3 is TGCAGCGTTGAGTTCGGGATTCGGGGGATCGAAGAGACCCAGTACTTC. Encoded protein: CSVEFGIRGIEETQYF.

The rearrangement uses TRBV4-1 and TRBJ2-2, with TRBD2 identical over 10 bases. With V trimmed by 1 base and J by 5 bases, 7 bases remained unmatched. The germline CDR1 and CDR2 sequences are MGHRA and YSYEKL. CDR3 size: 17 residues. CDR3 sequence (DNA): TGCGCCAGCAGCCAAGCGGGCCCTAGCGGGGGTACCGGGGAGCTGTTTTTT. Its protein product is CASSQAGPSGGTGELFF.

V is TRBV28 and J is TRBJ2-5; D might be TRBD1 or TRBD2, each matching 5 bases. The germline V gene has CDR1 MDHEN and CDR2 SYDVKM. V gave up 6 bases and J gave up 1 base, with 12 bases separating them. The CDR3 sequence is 14 residues long. CDR3 in DNA: TGTGCCAGCAGCCTCCGGGACCTCCAAGAGACCCAGTACTTC. Protein sequence: CASSLRDLQETQYF. Drawing the rest from reference TRBV28 and TRBJ2-5, the complete variable domain is DVKVTQSSRYLVKRTGEKVFLECVQDMDHENMFWYRQDPGLGLRLIYFSYDVKMKEKGDIPEGYSVSREKKERFSLILESASTNQTSMYLCASSLRDLQETQYFGPGTRLLVL.

The chain employs TRBV19 and TRBJ2-1; D tentatively fits TRBD1 or TRBD2 (7 bases each). Germline loops: CDR1 LNHDA, CDR2 SQIVND (reference sequence). Trimming pared 7 bases from V and 3 bases from J, leaving 25 bases between. The CDR3 extends over 18 amino acids. As DNA, the CDR3 is TGTGCCAGTACTACATGGGGGGGCCGGGACAGCCTCTACAATGAGCAGTTCTTC. Translated: CASTTWGGRDSLYNEQFF.

This rearrangement joins TRBV13 to TRBJ1-3; TRBD1 matches 11 bases. Germline V CDR1 and CDR2: PRHDT, FYEKMQ (reference sequence). The CDR3 has 17 residues. V lost 5 bases and J lost 1; bases outside the gene matches: 7. This chain's CDR3 is CASSPRTGGNSGNTIYF. In DNA form, the CDR3 reads TGTGCCAGCAGCCCGAGGACAGGGGGCAATTCTGGAAACACCATATATTTT.

This clone showed up just once. V and J are TRBV4-3 and TRBJ2-2, with D perhaps being TRBD1 or TRBD2 (5 bases each). Germline CDR1 is LGHNA and CDR2 is YSLEER. The germline V and J ends were trimmed by 0 bases and 6 bases, with 14 bases remaining between them. The CDR3 contains 16 residues. In DNA, the CDR3 is TGCGCCAGCAGCCAAGATGGGACCCTTTGGTCCGGGGAGCTGTTTTTT. This codes for CASSQDGTLWSGELFF.

V usage is TRBV7-9 and J usage is TRBJ2-1; 7 bases line up with TRBD1. Germline lookup yields CDR1 SEHNR and CDR2 FQNEAQ (reference sequence). The CDR3 covers 15 residues. V shed 1 base and J 7 bases; nucleotides not matched to a gene: 7. CDR3 in DNA: TGTGCCAGCAGCTTAGTAGGGGGCGCAAGGAATGAGCAGTTCTTC. Translated: CASSLVGGARNEQFF.

This clone was recorded a few times. The chain employs TRBV19 and TRBJ1-6; TRBD1 matches 7 bases. Germline V lookup: CDR1 LNHDA, CDR2 SQIVND (reference sequence). V gave up 3 bases and J gave up 10 bases; unmatched junction bases: 9. This CDR3 is built from 15 residues. CDR3 in DNA: TGTGCCAGTAGTATTGTCGGTCAGGGGGGATCACCCCTCCACTTT. This sequence encodes CASSIVGQGGSPLHF.

V and J are TRBV21-1 and TRBJ2-7; the DNA was not used to check the table's D call, TRBD1. TRBV21-1 is recorded as a pseudogene. The CDR3 contains 19 residues. For the CDR3, the DNA is TGTGCCAGCTCAAGTCCCGTTCCAGGGGGCAGCCTCTTTATCTACGAGCAGTACTTC. Its translation is CASSSPVPGGSLFIYEQYF.

V is TRBV4-3 and J is TRBJ2-5; D may be TRBD1 (6 bases). The DNA end is a closer match to TRBJ2-7, so the J assignment may be wrong. The CDR3 is made up of 14 amino acids. CDR1 and CDR2 from the germline V gene are LGHNA and YSLEER. The CDR3 protein is CASSQASRGYEQYF. The CDR3 DNA reads as TGCGCCAGCAGCCAAGCTAGCAGGGGCTACGAGCAGTACTTC.

Of note for this clone: Within the sample, other DNA sequences also encode this same CDR3. The chain recombines TRBV11-3 with TRBJ2-7, with D tentatively TRBD1 or TRBD2 (5 bases each). V gave up 6 bases and J gave up 0 bases, with 9 bases separating them. CDR3 length equals 13 residues. CDR1 is SGHNT, CDR2 YENEEA, per germline. The CDR3: CASSFGASYEQYF. The CDR3 nucleotides read TGTGCCAGCAGTTTCGGGGCCTCCTACGAGCAGTACTTC.

This clone was found a few times. This sequence joins TRBV4-1 and TRBJ2-7; unclear D gene. CDR1 MGHRA and CDR2 YSYEKL come from the germline V gene. V was trimmed by 0 bases and J by 3 bases, leaving 6 bases between them. This CDR3 spans 13 amino acids. CDR3 protein: CASSQDNSYEQYF. CDR3 bases: TGCGCCAGCAGCCAAGATAACAGCTACGAGCAGTACTTC.

The V gene is TRBV9, the J gene TRBJ1-4; D gene uncertain. The CDR3 is made up of 15 amino acids. Germline CDR1 SGDLS, CDR2 YYNGEE. The V gene lost 0 bases and the J gene lost 4 bases, with 10 bases spanning the gap. CDR3 protein: CASSVGYSRNEKLFF. CDR3 bases: TGTGCCAGCAGCGTAGGGTACAGTCGTAATGAAAAACTGTTTTTT.

The chain uses TRBV6-4 and TRBJ2-3; TRBD2 matches 8 bases. Germline V lookup: CDR1 MRHNA, CDR2 SNTAGT. This CDR3 has 14 amino acids. The V and J ends lost 3 bases and 5 bases, in that order; junction bases with no gene match: 4. The CDR3 DNA is TGTGCCAGCAGTGAAGGCCTAGCGGGAGATACGCAGTATTTT. Protein product: CASSEGLAGDTQYF.

The rearrangement uses TRBV19 and TRBJ2-5; D is ambiguous. The CDR3 is made up of 17 amino acids. Trimming left V 3 bases short and J 0 bases short, with 17 bases between. Germline assignment: CDR1 LNHDA and CDR2 SQIVND (reference sequence). The CDR3 nucleotides are TGTGCCAGTAGTATCCCCTCTTCGTCCTTGTACCAAGAGACCCAGTACTTC. Translation: CASSIPSSSLYQETQYF.

The gene calls are TRBV7-3 and TRBJ1-1; D perhaps matches TRBD1 (5 bases). Trimming removed 2 bases at V and 1 base at J, with 14 bases between. CDR3 length equals 16 residues. From germline, CDR1 is SGHTA and CDR2 FQGTGA. The DNA of the CDR3 is TGTGCCAGCAGCTTAGATTGGAGGGGCTCGAACACTGAAGCTTTCTTT. Translated: CASSLDWRGSNTEAFF.

V and J are TRBV4-3 and TRBJ2-1; weak D call: TRBD2 (6 bases). The ends were cut back, 1 base at V and 5 bases at J, with 12 bases in the middle. The CDR3 runs 15 residues. The germline CDR1 and CDR2 sequences are LGHNA and YSLEER. CDR3 coding DNA: TGCGCCAGCAGCCAAGGAACTAGCAGGGACAATGAGCAGTTCTTC. Amino acids: CASSQGTSRDNEQFF.

CDR3 nucleotides: TGTGCCAGCAGCTTAGCCAGGGGGGGAGATACGCAGTATTTT. Its protein product is CASSLARGGDTQYF. The J gene is TRBJ2-3, the V gene TRBV7-2; D may correspond to TRBD1 or TRBD2 (7 bases each). V was trimmed by 0 bases and J by 5 bases, leaving 9 bases between them. Germline-derived CDR1 and CDR2 are SGHTA and FQGNSA. The CDR3 loop spans 14 amino acids.